One sample yielded the 8 T cell receptor beta chains listed below, sequenced in a study of shared clonotypes between healthy human individuals. The repertoire was sequenced with immunoSEQ multiplex PCR; TCRdb's copy has only in-frame clones and lacks some. The sample yields about 2.4 million clones, more than 85% seen once. Sequencing was done on a sample of naive CD4+ T cells from PBMCs. Regarding subset: CD45RA+ positively selected. Receptors originate from a man younger than 35 in good health. Some clones in this sample may be carry-over from other donors' samples.

This rearrangement joins TRBV28 to TRBJ1-2; weak D call: TRBD1 (6 bases). There are 16 residues in the CDR3. V shed 1 base and J shed 4 bases, with 16 bases lying between them. CDR1 and CDR2 (germline): MDHEN, SYDVKM. CDR3 sequence reads: CASSLLSGRGFYGYTF. CDR3 DNA sequence: TGTGCCAGCAGTTTATTATCGGGCAGGGGATTCTATGGCTACACCTTC.

The chain has TRBV30 and TRBJ2-2, with D maybe TRBD1 (5 bases). Germline values: CDR1 GTSNPN, CDR2 SVGIG (reference sequence). The CDR3 spans 14 residues. Trimming left V 1 base short and J 7 bases short, with 13 bases between. CDR3 DNA sequence: TGTGCCTGGAGTGGTGGTCTAGACAGCGGGGAGCTGTTTTTT. It encodes CAWSGGLDSGELFF. Drawing the rest from reference TRBV30 and TRBJ2-2, the complete variable domain is SQTIHQWPATLVQPVGSPLSLECTVEGTSNPNLYWYRQAAGRGLQLLFYSVGIGQISSEVPQNLSASRPQDRQFILSSKKLLLSDSGFYLCAWSGGLDSGELFFGEGSRLTVL.

This clone has only one observation. This chain joins TRBV7-2 and TRBJ1-1; possible D gene TRBD1, 5 bases. The CDR3 consists of 14 residues. CDR1 is SGHTA, CDR2 FQGNSA, per germline. The ends were cut back, 4 bases at V and 1 base at J, with 10 bases in the middle. The CDR3 coding sequence is TGTGCCAGCAGCTACCCAGGGACGAACACTGAAGCTTTCTTT. Translating it yields CASSYPGTNTEAFF.

Only a few counts were recorded for this clone. The V call is TRBV28, the J call TRBJ1-5; perhaps TRBD1 as D (6 bases). In germline, CDR1 is MDHEN, CDR2 SYDVKM. V dropped 7 bases and J dropped 6 bases, with 19 bases sitting between them. The CDR3 is 15 amino acids. The CDR3 region has the DNA TGTGCCAGCACTTCCCGCAGGGGAAGAGTTCAGCCCCAGCATTTT. Translating it yields CASTSRRGRVQPQHF.

The gene calls are TRBV6-6 and TRBJ2-7; D unresolved. This CDR3 has 12 amino acids. The ends were cut back, 7 bases at V and 6 bases at J, with 13 bases in the middle. CDR1 and CDR2 from the germline V gene are MNHNY and SVGAGI (reference sequence). For the CDR3, the DNA is TGTGCCAGCACCCTGAAGGAAGGCGAGCAGTACTTC. Its protein is CASTLKEGEQYF.

V and J are TRBV18 and TRBJ2-5; maybe TRBD2 (6 bases). Between the trimmed V and J ends, which lost 2 bases and 3 bases, there was a span of 13 bases. Germline V lookup: CDR1 KGHSH, CDR2 LQKENI. The CDR3 is made up of 15 amino acids. The CDR3 nucleotides read TGTGCCAGCTCACCAAACACGGGAGTGGAAGAGACCCAGTACTTC. Amino acid sequence: CASSPNTGVEETQYF.

As regards this clone: A read error may produce the germline difference seen at one junction end. This chain links TRBV7-9 with TRBJ2-7; 8 bases are a match to TRBD1. The CDR3 is 11 amino acids. Germline V gives CDR1 SEHNR, CDR2 FQNEAQ (reference sequence). The CDR3 is CASSQGDRIRF. The DNA for the CDR3 is TGTGCCAGCAGCCAAGGGGACAGGATCCGCTTC.

This clone was recorded only once. The J gene is TRBJ2-3, the V gene TRBV27; D not resolved. Trimming removed 3 bases from V and 10 bases from J, with 14 bases in between. CDR3 length equals 13 residues. Germline-derived CDR1 and CDR2 are MNHEY and SMNVEV (reference sequence). CDR3 coding DNA: TGTGCCAGCAGTTTTGGGGTTACCCGAGCGCAGTATTTT. Amino acids: CASSFGVTRAQYF.